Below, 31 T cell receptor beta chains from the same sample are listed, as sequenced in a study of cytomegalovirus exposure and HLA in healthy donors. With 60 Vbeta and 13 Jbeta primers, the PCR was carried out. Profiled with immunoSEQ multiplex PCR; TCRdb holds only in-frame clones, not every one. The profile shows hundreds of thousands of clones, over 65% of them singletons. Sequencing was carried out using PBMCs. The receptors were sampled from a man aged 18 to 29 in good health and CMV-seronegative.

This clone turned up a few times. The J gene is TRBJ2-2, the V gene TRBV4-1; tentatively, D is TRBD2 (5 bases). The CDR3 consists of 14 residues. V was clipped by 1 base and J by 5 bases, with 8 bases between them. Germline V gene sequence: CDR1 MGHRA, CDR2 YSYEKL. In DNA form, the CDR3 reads TGCGCCAGCAGCCAAGGCCCGGGGACCGGGGAGCTGTTTTTT. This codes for CASSQGPGTGELFF.

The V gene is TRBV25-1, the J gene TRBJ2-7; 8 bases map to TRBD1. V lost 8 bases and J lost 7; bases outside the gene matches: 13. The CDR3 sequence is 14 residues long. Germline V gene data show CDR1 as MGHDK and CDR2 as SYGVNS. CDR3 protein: CASPGQGRPREQYF. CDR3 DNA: TGTGCCAGCCCAGGACAGGGTCGCCCCAGGGAGCAGTACTTC.

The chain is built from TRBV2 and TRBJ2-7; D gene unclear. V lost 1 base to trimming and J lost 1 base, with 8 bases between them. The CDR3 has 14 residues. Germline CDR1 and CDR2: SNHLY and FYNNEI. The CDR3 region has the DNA TGTGCCAGCAGTGAAGGGCCTGGTTCCTACGAGCAGTACTTC. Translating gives CASSEGPGSYEQYF.

The CDR3 region has the DNA TGTGCCAGCAGCTTTGGAACAGGGGGCGCTTTGGGTGAAAAACTGTTTTTT. Its translation: CASSFGTGGALGEKLFF. This chain connects TRBV5-5 to TRBJ1-4; 9 positions agree with TRBD1. Germline trimming cut 2 bases from V and 7 bases from J; bases unmatched to any gene: 12. CDR1 is SGHKS, CDR2 YYEKEE, per germline (reference sequence). This CDR3 is 17 amino acids long.

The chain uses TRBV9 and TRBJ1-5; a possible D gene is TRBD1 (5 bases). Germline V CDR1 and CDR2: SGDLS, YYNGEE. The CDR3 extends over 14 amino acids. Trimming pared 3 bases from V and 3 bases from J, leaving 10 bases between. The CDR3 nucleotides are TGTGCCAGCAGCGGACCAGGGCCCAATCAGCCCCAGCATTTT. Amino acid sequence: CASSGPGPNQPQHF.

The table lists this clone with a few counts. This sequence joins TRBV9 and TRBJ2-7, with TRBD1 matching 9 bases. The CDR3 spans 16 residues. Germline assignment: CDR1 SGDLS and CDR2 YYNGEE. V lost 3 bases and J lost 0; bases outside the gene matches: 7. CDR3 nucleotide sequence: TGTGCCAGCAGCGCGTTACCGGGACAGGGCTCCTACGAGCAGTACTTC. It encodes CASSALPGQGSYEQYF.

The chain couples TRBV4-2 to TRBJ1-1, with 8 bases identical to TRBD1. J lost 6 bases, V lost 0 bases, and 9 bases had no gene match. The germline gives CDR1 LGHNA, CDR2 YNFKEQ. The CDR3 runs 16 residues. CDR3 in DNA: TGTGCCAGCAGCCAAGATAGGACAGGGTCGTGGGCTGAAGCTTTCTTT. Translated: CASSQDRTGSWAEAFF.

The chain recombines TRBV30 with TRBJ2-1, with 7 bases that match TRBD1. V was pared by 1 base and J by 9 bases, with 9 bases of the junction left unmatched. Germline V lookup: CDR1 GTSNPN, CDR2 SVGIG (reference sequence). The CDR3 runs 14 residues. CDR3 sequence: CAWSAQTGLGEQFF. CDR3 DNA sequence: TGTGCCTGGAGTGCACAGACAGGGTTAGGTGAGCAGTTCTTC. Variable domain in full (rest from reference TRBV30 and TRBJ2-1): SQTIHQWPATLVQPVGSPLSLECTVEGTSNPNLYWYRQAAGRGLQLLFYSVGIGQISSEVPQNLSASRPQDRQFILSSKKLLLSDSGFYLCAWSAQTGLGEQFFGPGTRLTVL.

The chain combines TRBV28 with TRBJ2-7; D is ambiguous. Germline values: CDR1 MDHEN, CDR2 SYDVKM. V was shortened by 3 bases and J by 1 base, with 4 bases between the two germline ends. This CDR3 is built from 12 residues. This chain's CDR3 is CASSFMSYEQYF. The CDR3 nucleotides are TGTGCCAGCAGTTTTATGTCCTACGAGCAGTACTTC.

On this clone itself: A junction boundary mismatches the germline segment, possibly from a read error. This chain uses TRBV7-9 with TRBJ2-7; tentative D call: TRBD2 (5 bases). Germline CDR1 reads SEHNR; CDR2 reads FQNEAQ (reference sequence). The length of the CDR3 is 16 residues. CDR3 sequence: CSSSSLGSSGAYEQYF. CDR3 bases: TGTTCCAGCAGCTCCCTGGGGTCAAGCGGAGCGTACGAGCAGTACTTC.

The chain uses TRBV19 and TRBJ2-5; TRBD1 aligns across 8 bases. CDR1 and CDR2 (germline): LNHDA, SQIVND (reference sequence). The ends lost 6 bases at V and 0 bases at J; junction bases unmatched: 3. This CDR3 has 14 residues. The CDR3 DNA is TGTGCCAGTAGGGGACAGGAAAACCAAGAGACCCAGTACTTC. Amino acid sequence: CASRGQENQETQYF.

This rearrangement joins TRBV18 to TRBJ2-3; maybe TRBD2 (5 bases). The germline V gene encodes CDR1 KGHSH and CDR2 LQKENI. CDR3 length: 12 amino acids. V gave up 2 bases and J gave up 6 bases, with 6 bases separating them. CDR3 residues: CASSPRRDTQYF. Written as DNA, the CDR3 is TGTGCCAGCTCACCAAGGAGGGATACGCAGTATTTT.

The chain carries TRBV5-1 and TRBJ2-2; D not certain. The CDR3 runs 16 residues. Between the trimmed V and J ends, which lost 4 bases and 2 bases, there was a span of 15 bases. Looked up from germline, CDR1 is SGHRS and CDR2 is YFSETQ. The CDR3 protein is CASSLTLTFNTGELFF. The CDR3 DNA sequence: TGCGCCAGCAGCCTAACCCTAACCTTTAACACCGGGGAGCTGTTTTTT.

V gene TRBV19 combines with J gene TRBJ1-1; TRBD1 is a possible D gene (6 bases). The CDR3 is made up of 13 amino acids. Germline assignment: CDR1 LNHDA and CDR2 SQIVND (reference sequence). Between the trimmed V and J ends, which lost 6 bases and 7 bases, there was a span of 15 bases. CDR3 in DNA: TGTGCCAGTAGGGCGACAGGAGGACTTGAAGCTTTCTTT. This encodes CASRATGGLEAFF.

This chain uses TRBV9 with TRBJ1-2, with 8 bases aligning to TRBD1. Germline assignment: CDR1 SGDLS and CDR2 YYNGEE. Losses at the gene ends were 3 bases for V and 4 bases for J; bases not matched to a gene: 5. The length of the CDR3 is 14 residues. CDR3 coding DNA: TGTGCCAGCAGCGCACAGGACAGGGTCTATGGCTACACCTTC. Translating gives CASSAQDRVYGYTF.

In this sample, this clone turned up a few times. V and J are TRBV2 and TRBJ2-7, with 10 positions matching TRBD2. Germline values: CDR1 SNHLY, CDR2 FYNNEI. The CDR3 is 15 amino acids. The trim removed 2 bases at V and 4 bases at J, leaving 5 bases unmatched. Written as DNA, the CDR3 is TGTGCCAGCAGTGAACCAGCGGGAGGGCTTTACGAGCAGTACTTC. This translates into CASSEPAGGLYEQYF.

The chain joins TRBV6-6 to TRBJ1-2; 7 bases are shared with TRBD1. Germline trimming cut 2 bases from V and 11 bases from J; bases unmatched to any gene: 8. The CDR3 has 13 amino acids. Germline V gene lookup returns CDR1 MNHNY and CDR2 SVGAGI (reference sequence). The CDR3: CASSYGQGEWYTF. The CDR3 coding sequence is TGTGCCAGCAGTTACGGCCAGGGGGAGTGGTACACCTTC.

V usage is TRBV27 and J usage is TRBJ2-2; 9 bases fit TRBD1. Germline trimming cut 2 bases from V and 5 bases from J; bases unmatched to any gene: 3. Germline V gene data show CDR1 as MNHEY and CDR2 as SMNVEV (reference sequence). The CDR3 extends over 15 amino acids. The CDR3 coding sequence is TGTGCCAGCAGTTTAGGACAGGGGTGGACCGGGGAGCTGTTTTTT. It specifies CASSLGQGWTGELFF.

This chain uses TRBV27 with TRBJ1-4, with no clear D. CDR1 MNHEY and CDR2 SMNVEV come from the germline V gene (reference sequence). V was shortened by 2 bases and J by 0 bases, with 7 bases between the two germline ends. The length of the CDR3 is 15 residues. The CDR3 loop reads CASSLQSATNEKLFF. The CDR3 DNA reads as TGTGCCAGCAGTTTACAGTCTGCAACTAATGAAAAACTGTTTTTT.

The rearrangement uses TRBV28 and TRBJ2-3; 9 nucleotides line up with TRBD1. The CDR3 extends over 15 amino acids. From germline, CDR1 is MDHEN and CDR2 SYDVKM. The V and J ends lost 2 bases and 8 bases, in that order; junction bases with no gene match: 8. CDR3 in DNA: TGTGCCAGCAGTTTAGGCGGGACAGGGAGTAGTACGCAGTATTTT. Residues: CASSLGGTGSSTQYF.

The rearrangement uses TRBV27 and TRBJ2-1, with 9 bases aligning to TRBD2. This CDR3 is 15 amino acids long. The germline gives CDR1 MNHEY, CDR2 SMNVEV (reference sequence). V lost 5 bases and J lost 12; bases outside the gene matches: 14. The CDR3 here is CASSPGLAFTSGQFF. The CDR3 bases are TGTGCCAGCAGTCCCGGACTAGCGTTCACGTCTGGGCAGTTCTTC.

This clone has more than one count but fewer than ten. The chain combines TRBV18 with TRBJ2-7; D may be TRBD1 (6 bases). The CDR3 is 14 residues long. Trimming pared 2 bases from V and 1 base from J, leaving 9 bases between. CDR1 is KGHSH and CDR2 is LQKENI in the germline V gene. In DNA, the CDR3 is TGTGCCAGCTCACCAGGGGGCAGGTCCTACGAGCAGTACTTC. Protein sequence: CASSPGGRSYEQYF.

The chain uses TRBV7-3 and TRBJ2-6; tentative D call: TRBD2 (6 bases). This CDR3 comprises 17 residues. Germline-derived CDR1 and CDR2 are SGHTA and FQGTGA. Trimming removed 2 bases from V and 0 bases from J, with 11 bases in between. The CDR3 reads CASSLSGLSSGANVLTF. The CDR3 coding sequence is TGTGCCAGCAGCTTATCGGGACTCAGCTCTGGGGCCAACGTCCTGACTTTC. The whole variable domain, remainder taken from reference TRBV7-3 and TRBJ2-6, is GAGVSQTPSNKVTEKGKYVELRCDPISGHTALYWYRQSLGQGPEFLIYFQGTGAADDSGLPNDRFFAVRPEGSVSTLKIQRTERGDSAVYLCASSLSGLSSGANVLTFGAGSRLTVL.

CDR3 nucleotides: TGTGCCAGCAGTCGACAGGGAGAGAACTACGAGCAGTACTTC. It codes for CASSRQGENYEQYF. V gene TRBV2 combines with J gene TRBJ2-7; 7 bases map to TRBD1. This CDR3 region has 14 residues. CDR1 is SNHLY and CDR2 is FYNNEI in the germline V gene. The trim removed 5 bases at V and 3 bases at J, leaving 7 bases unmatched.

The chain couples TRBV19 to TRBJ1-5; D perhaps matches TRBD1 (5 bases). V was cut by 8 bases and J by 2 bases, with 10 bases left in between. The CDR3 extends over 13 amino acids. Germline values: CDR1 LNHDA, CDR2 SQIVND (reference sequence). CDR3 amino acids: CASSGMGNQPQHF. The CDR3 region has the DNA TGTGCCAGTTCAGGGATGGGCAATCAGCCCCAGCATTTT.

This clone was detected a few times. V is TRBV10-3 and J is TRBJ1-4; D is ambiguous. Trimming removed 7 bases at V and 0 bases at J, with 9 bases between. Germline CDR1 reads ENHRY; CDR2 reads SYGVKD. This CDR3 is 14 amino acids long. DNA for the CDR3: TGTGCCATCAAGGCGGGTGCAACTAATGAAAAACTGTTTTTT. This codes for CAIKAGATNEKLFF.

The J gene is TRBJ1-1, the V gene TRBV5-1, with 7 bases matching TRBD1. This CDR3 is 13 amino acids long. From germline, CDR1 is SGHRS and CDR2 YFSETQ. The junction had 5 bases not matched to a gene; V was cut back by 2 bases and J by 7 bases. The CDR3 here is CASSFPGQYEAFF. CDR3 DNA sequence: TGCGCCAGCAGCTTTCCGGGACAGTATGAAGCTTTCTTT.

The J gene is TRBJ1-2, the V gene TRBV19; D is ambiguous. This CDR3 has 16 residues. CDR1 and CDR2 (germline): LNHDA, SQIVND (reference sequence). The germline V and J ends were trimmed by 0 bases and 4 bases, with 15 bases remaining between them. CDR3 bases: TGTGCCAGTAGTATAGAAGCCGGTGGAGGCGTCTATGGCTACACCTTC. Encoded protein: CASSIEAGGGVYGYTF. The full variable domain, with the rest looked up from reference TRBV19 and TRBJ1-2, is DGGITQSPKYLFRKEGQNVTLSCEQNLNHDAMYWYRQDPGQGLRLIYYSQIVNDFQKGDIAEGYSVSREKKESFPLTVTSAQKNPTAFYLCASSIEAGGGVYGYTFGSGTRLTVV.

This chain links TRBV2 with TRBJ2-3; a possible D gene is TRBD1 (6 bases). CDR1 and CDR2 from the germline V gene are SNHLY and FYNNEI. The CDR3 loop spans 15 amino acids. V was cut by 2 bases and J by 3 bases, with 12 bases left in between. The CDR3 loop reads CASSEQGRLTDTQYF. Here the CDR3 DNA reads TGTGCCAGCAGTGAACAGGGGCGGTTGACAGATACGCAGTATTTT.

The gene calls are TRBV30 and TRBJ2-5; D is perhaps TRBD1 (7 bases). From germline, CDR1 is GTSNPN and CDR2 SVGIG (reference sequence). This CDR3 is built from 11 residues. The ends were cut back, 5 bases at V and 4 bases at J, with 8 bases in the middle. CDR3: CAWQGGETQYF. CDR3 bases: TGTGCCTGGCAGGGGGGAGAGACCCAGTACTTC.

CDR3 bases: TGCGCCAGCAGCCAAGTGGGCAAAACCTACGAGCAGTACTTC. Protein sequence: CASSQVGKTYEQYF. The rearrangement uses TRBV4-1 and TRBJ2-7; D gene uncertain. The CDR3 is made up of 14 amino acids. Germline loops: CDR1 MGHRA, CDR2 YSYEKL. The V end lost 1 base, the J end lost 2 bases, and 9 bases lay between the germline ends.